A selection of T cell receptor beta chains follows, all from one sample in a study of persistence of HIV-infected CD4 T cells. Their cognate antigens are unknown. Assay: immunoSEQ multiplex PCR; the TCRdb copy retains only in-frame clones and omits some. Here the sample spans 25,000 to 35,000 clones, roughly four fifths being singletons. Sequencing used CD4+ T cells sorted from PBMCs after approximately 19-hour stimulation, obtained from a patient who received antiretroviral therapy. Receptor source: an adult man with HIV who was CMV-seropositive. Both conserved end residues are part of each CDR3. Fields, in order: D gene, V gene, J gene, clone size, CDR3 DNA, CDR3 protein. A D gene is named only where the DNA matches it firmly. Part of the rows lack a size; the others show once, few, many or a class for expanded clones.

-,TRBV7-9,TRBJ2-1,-,TGTGCCAGCAGCCCAACTCTAGCCTCGGGGGAGGAGCAGTTCTTC,CASSPTLASGEEQFF
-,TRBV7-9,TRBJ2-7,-,TGTGCCAGCAGCTTAGAACTTACAGGGTCTCGGAACGAGCAGTACTTC,CASSLELTGSRNEQYF
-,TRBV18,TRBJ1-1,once,TGTGCCAGCTCACCGGCCGTGTCTTGGAACACTGAAGCTTTCTTT,CASSPAVSWNTEAFF
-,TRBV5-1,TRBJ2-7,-,TGCGCCAGCAGCTCCCCCGCGAGCGACGGAGGCTACGAGCAGTACTTC,CASSSPASDGGYEQYF
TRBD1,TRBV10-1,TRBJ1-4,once,TGCGCCAGCAGCCCGGGACAGGAGCCAACTAATGAAAAACTGTTTTTT,CASSPGQEPTNEKLFF
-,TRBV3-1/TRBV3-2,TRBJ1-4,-,TGTGCCAGCAGCCAGGTTACAGGCGCGGGGACCGAAAAACTGTTTTTT,CASSQVTGAGTEKLFF
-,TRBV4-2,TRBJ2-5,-,TGTGCCAGCAGCCAAGGGGAGGATGGGGGGCGGGAGACCCAGTACTTC,CASSQGEDGGRETQYF
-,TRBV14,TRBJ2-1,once,TGTGCCAGCAGCCAGAGACAACAATACAATGAGCAGTTCTTC,CASSQRQQYNEQFF
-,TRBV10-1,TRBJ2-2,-,TGCGCCAGCAGTGGGATGGGCACCGGGGAGCTGTTTTTT,CASSGMGTGELFF
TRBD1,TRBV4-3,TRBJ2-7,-,TGCGCCAGCAGCCAACAGTCCGGGACAGTGTACGAGCAGTACTTC,CASSQQSGTVYEQYF